A single sample is the source of the 5 T cell receptor beta chains below, sequenced in a study of OX40 agonist ivuxolimab in advanced cancers. Method: immunoSEQ multiplex PCR; TCRdb's copy keeps in-frame clones and lacks some. The sample shows 75,000 or so clones, around four fifths of them seen only once. The specimen was CD4+ or CD8+ T cells sorted from blood, collected in a trial of the OX40 agonist ivuxolimab. All receptors come from an adult with an advanced solid tumor such as melanoma, head and neck, liver or kidney cancer.

The chain combines TRBV6-1 with TRBJ2-7; D is unclear. The CDR3 is 11 amino acids. Germline lookup yields CDR1 MNHNS and CDR2 SASEGT. V gave up 6 bases and J gave up 5 bases, with 8 bases separating them. Here the CDR3 reads CASRYLDEQYF. Here the CDR3 DNA reads TGTGCCAGCAGGTATCTCGACGAGCAGTACTTC.

J is TRBJ1-2 and V is TRBV29-1, with TRBD1 as a possible D gene (5 bases). The V end lost 7 bases, the J end lost 6 bases, and 18 bases lay between the germline ends. The CDR3 spans 13 residues. CDR1 is SQVTM, CDR2 ANQGSEA, per germline. The CDR3 nucleotides read TGCAGCGGACGCCGAGTAACGGGGGATGGCTACACCTTC. It codes for CSGRRVTGDGYTF.

This rearrangement joins TRBV15 to TRBJ2-6; tentative D call: TRBD2 (6 bases). This CDR3 is built from 15 residues. Between the trimmed V and J ends, which lost 1 base and 2 bases, there was a span of 6 bases. Germline CDR1 is LNHNV and CDR2 is YYDKDF (reference sequence). DNA for the CDR3: TGTGCCACCAGCAGAGGGGAGGCTGGGGCCAACGTCCTGACTTTC. It codes for CATSRGEAGANVLTF.

The rearrangement links TRBV5-1 to TRBJ1-3, with unresolved D. CDR3 length equals 13 residues. V lost 2 bases to trimming and J lost 4 bases, with 7 bases between them. From germline, CDR1 is SGHRS and CDR2 YFSETQ. CDR3 loop: CASSFAVGNTIYF. The DNA for the CDR3 is TGCGCCAGCAGCTTCGCCGTAGGAAACACCATATATTTT.

V gene TRBV6-5 combines with J gene TRBJ2-5; 7 bases are a match to TRBD2. Trimming cost V 7 bases and J 4 bases; bases outside gene matches: 12. Germline CDR1 reads MNHEY; CDR2 reads SVGAGI. The CDR3 contains 15 residues. The CDR3 is CASTLSVGGGETQYF. CDR3 sequence (DNA): TGTGCCAGCACCTTATCTGTGGGGGGGGGAGAGACCCAGTACTTC.